The 26 T cell receptor beta chains presented below share a single source sample, sequenced in a study of regulatory T cells in long-lasting Graves disease. Time point denoted: persistent/refractory GD, antithyroid drugs over 5 years with positive TRAb. PBMCs were the source of the RNA used for TCR sequencing. According to the study, TCR beta libraries were built with iRepertoire HTBI primers and CDR3-region Arm-PCR. A single record per CDR3 protein comes from TCRdb applying MiXCR to the multiplex PCR reads. The sample has approximately 400,000 distinct CDR3 sequences, around 20% seen once. This sample comprised peripheral blood mononuclear cells (PBMCs), obtained when the disease was refractory, from a patient treated with antithyroid drugs. These receptors all stem from a female donor with Graves disease.

This clonotype has a count of ten or more. The chain links TRBV11-2 to TRBJ2-7; D is perhaps TRBD1 (6 bases). Germline-derived CDR1 and CDR2 are SGHAT and FQNNGV. Between the trimmed V and J ends, which lost 4 bases and 9 bases, there was a span of 25 bases. This CDR3 comprises 16 residues. As DNA, the CDR3 is TGTGCCAGCAGCTCCAACCCGGGACAAATCTTTACGGGGCAGTACTTC. This encodes CASSSNPGQIFTGQYF. The full variable domain, its missing parts supplied by reference TRBV11-2 and TRBJ2-7, is EAGVAQSPRYKIIEKRQSVAFWCNPISGHATLYWYQQILGQGPKLLIQFQNNGVVDDSQLPKDRFSAERLKGVDSTLKIQPAKLEDSAVYLCASSSNPGQIFTGQYFGPGTRLTVT.

The table lists this clonotype with many counts. The chain uses TRBV12-3 or TRBV12-4 and TRBJ2-7, with D maybe TRBD2 (5 bases). V was pared by 5 bases and J by 12 bases, with 20 bases between. The CDR3 loop spans 13 amino acids. CDR3 nucleotides: TGTGCCAGCAGTCCTTTTAGCGTCGGGATGTTGTACTTC. Amino acids: CASSPFSVGMLYF.

On this clonotype itself: A much larger clone lies one base from this, so it may be a read error. The chain combines TRBV6-2 or TRBV6-3 with TRBJ1-1; 9 positions agree with TRBD1. CDR1 and CDR2 (germline): MNHEY, SVGEGT. V lost 10 bases and J lost 6; bases outside the gene matches: 15. This CDR3 spans 15 amino acids. The CDR3 DNA sequence: TGTGCCACCCATCGAGGGACAGGGCGGTCCGCTGAAGCTTTCTTT. It yields the protein CATHRGTGRSAEAFF.

The chain employs TRBV6-9 and TRBJ1-1, with D hard to call. V dropped 4 bases and J dropped 10 bases, with 19 bases sitting between them. The CDR3 has 14 amino acids. Germline CDR1 and CDR2: MNHGY and SVAAGI. CDR3 loop: CASSFTWDRGAAFF. CDR3 DNA sequence: TGTGCCAGCAGTTTCACTTGGGATCGGGGTGCAGCTTTCTTT.

This chain joins TRBV7-3 and TRBJ2-3, with a tentative D call TRBD2 (6 bases). The CDR3 sequence is 16 residues long. From germline, CDR1 is SGHTA and CDR2 FQGTGA. Trimming stripped 2 bases from V and 3 bases from J, with 15 bases between. CDR3 nucleotide sequence: TGTGCCAGCAGCTTAGGGGCGGGAAAAGGTACAGATACGCAGTATTTT. Amino acids: CASSLGAGKGTDTQYF.

Concerning this clonotype itself: Its ends do not fully match the called genes, so a read error is possible. The chain carries TRBV7-2 and TRBJ2-5; 8 nucleotides line up with TRBD2. CDR3 size: 14 residues. Germline V gene sequence: CDR1 SGHTA, CDR2 FQGNSA. CDR3 loop: CASSLDGRVPGWHF. As DNA, the CDR3 is TGTGCCAGCAGCTTAGACGGGAGGGTCCCTGGCTGGCACTTC.

This clonotype has a handful of counts. The chain carries TRBV6-1 and TRBJ2-2, with no clear D. The germline CDR1 and CDR2 sequences are MNHNS and SASEGT. The CDR3 has 13 residues. Trimming shortened V by 11 bases and J by 2 bases, and 12 bases separated the two germline ends. The CDR3 reads CAGKGKNTGELFF. DNA for the CDR3: TGTGCCGGAAAGGGCAAAAACACCGGGGAGCTGTTTTTT.

The CDR3 sequence: CSATPGTDTQYF. CDR3 DNA sequence: TGCAGTGCCACCCCAGGGACAGATACGCAGTATTTT. The gene calls are TRBV20-1 and TRBJ2-3; TRBD1 might be the D (5 bases). Germline CDR1 reads DFQATT; CDR2 reads SNEGSKA (reference sequence). Trimming left V 6 bases short and J 3 bases short, with 10 bases between. The CDR3 length is 12 residues.

This clonotype has more than one count but fewer than ten. Being one base from a much bigger clone, this may be a read error. CDR3 DNA: TGTGCTAGTGGTTTGGACATCGGACTAGCGGAGAAGACCCAGTACTTC. Translated: CASGLDIGLAEKTQYF. The rearrangement links TRBV12-5 to TRBJ2-5, with 10 positions matching TRBD2. In germline, CDR1 is LGHNT, CDR2 FRNRAP. The CDR3 has 16 amino acids. V gave up 1 base and J gave up 6 bases; unmatched junction bases: 8. The variable domain in full, with the rest retrieved from reference TRBV12-5 and TRBJ2-5, is DARVTQTPRHKVTEMGQEVTMRCQPILGHNTVFWYRQTMMQGLELLAYFRNRAPLDDSGMPKDRFSAEMPDATLATLKIQPSEPRDSAVYFCASGLDIGLAEKTQYFGPGTRLLVL.

This sequence joins TRBV18 and TRBJ2-7, with D hard to call. V was clipped by 4 bases and J by 3 bases, with 16 bases between them. CDR3 length: 15 residues. Germline V lookup: CDR1 KGHSH, CDR2 LQKENI. The DNA of the CDR3 is TGTGCCAGCTCACGATCTCCCCAGTGGGGCTACGAGCAGTACTTC. Residues: CASSRSPQWGYEQYF.

As concerns this clonotype: This may come from a read error, since a much larger clone is one base off. V is TRBV12-3 or TRBV12-4 and J is TRBJ2-5, with D possibly TRBD2 on 5 matching bases. V lost 2 bases to trimming and J lost 1 base, with 20 bases between them. The CDR3 sequence is 18 residues long. The CDR3 reads CASSLSPRSLSGQETQYF. For the CDR3, the DNA is TGTGCCAGCAGTTTATCGCCTAGGAGTTTGAGCGGCCAAGAGACCCAGTACTTC.

As regards this clonotype: At one boundary the junction diverges from the germline segment, which might be a read error. The chain recombines TRBV6-1 with TRBJ2-2, with 8 bases aligning to TRBD2. CDR3 length: 17 amino acids. The germline V gene has CDR1 MNHNS and CDR2 SASEGT. The CDR3 DNA follows: TGTGCCAGCAGCGAAGCCGGGAGCGGGAGTTTGTCCGGGGAGCTGTTTTTT. As protein: CASSEAGSGSLSGELFF.

The chain uses TRBV18 and TRBJ1-1; D not certain. Germline values: CDR1 KGHSH, CDR2 LQKENI. The CDR3 runs 12 residues. V dropped 5 bases and J dropped 2 bases, with 6 bases sitting between them. The DNA for the CDR3 is TGTGCCAGCTCAGCACAAAACACTGAAGCTTTCTTT. Its translation is CASSAQNTEAFF.

Many counts were recorded for this clonotype. The gene calls are TRBV12-3 or TRBV12-4 and TRBJ2-5; 7 positions match TRBD1. CDR3 length: 15 amino acids. The junction had 8 bases not matched to a gene; V was cut back by 6 bases and J by 1 base. CDR3 region: CASRGQASLQETQYF. The CDR3 coding sequence is TGTGCCAGCAGAGGACAGGCGAGCCTCCAAGAGACCCAGTACTTC.

This sequence joins TRBV29-1 and TRBJ2-1; tentatively, D is TRBD1 or TRBD2 (5 bases each). V dropped 2 bases and J dropped 0 bases, with 11 bases sitting between them. The germline V gene has CDR1 SQVTM and CDR2 ANQGSEA. The CDR3 is 15 amino acids. CDR3 nucleotide sequence: TGCAGCGTTGAATCGCCAGGGAGCTCCTACAATGAGCAGTTCTTC. As protein: CSVESPGSSYNEQFF.

The chain combines TRBV30 with TRBJ1-2; D unresolved. V lost 0 bases, J lost 8 bases, and 19 bases lay in between. Germline CDR1 reads GTSNPN; CDR2 reads SVGIG (reference sequence). The CDR3 has 15 amino acids. The CDR3 reads CAWSVLATRLGGYTF. In DNA form, the CDR3 reads TGTGCCTGGAGTGTACTAGCGACCCGTCTGGGGGGCTACACCTTC.

This clonotype was detected many times. The chain employs TRBV5-6 and TRBJ2-7; 7 bases align to TRBD1. Looked up from germline, CDR1 is SGHDT and CDR2 is YYEEEE. The CDR3 runs 14 residues. The ends lost 4 bases at V and 3 bases at J; junction bases unmatched: 7. The CDR3 here is CASSLVQGFYEQYF. CDR3 DNA: TGTGCCAGCAGCCTTGTACAGGGGTTCTACGAGCAGTACTTC.

This clonotype was detected ten times or more. The rearrangement joins TRBV6-5 to TRBJ1-1, with D possibly being TRBD1 (6 bases). Trimming left V 2 bases short and J 4 bases short, with 17 bases between. Per the germline V gene, CDR1 is MNHEY and CDR2 is SVGAGI. This CDR3 has 16 amino acids. DNA for the CDR3: TGTGCCAGCAGTTACGGGGCACTAGAAGGGGGCACTGAAGCTTTCTTT. This translates into CASSYGALEGGTEAFF.

This clonotype came up many times. The chain carries TRBV7-2 and TRBJ2-6; TRBD2 matches at 8 bases. The CDR3 totals 16 residues. Per the germline V gene, CDR1 is SGHTA and CDR2 is FQGNSA. V gave up 3 bases and J gave up 4 bases; unmatched junction bases: 5. CDR3 residues: CASSLAGGIGANVLTF. CDR3 DNA sequence: TGTGCCAGCAGCTTGGCGGGGGGCATCGGGGCCAACGTCCTGACTTTC. Filled out from reference TRBV7-2 and TRBJ2-6, the complete variable domain reads GAGVSQSPSNKVTEKGKDVELRCDPISGHTALYWYRQSLGQGLEFLIYFQGNSAPDKSGLPSDRFSAERTGGSVSTLTIQRTQQEDSAVYLCASSLAGGIGANVLTFGAGSRLTVL.

This clonotype was counted many times. V and J are TRBV11-1 and TRBJ2-7, with D unclear. The ends were cut back, 3 bases at V and 2 bases at J, with 8 bases in the middle. This CDR3 has 13 residues. CDR1 SGHAT and CDR2 FQDESV come from the germline V gene (reference sequence). This CDR3 is CASSFASTYEQYF. The CDR3 DNA sequence: TGTGCCAGCAGCTTTGCCAGTACCTACGAGCAGTACTTC.

This clonotype came up a few times. This sequence joins TRBV30 and TRBJ1-3; a possible D gene is TRBD1 (5 bases). V dropped 0 bases and J dropped 4 bases, with 16 bases sitting between them. Germline CDR1 is GTSNPN and CDR2 is SVGIG (reference sequence). This CDR3 has 16 amino acids. The CDR3 loop is CAWSVPLGTGGNTIYF. CDR3 bases: TGTGCCTGGAGTGTACCCCTGGGAACAGGAGGAAACACCATATATTTT.

This clonotype came up many times. The V gene is TRBV6-2 or TRBV6-3, the J gene TRBJ2-2, with a possible D match to TRBD2 (5 bases). Trimming left V 3 bases short and J 0 bases short, with 11 bases between. The CDR3 runs 16 residues. Germline-derived CDR1 and CDR2 are MNHEY and SVGEGT. CDR3 coding DNA: TGTGCCAGCAGTTATACACCACTAGCGAACACCGGGGAGCTGTTTTTT. It encodes CASSYTPLANTGELFF.

This clonotype was observed many times. CDR3 sequence reads: CASRLDLGELFF. DNA of the CDR3: TGTGCCAGCAGGTTGGACTTAGGGGAGCTGTTTTTT. The rearrangement uses TRBV12-3 or TRBV12-4 and TRBJ2-2; weak D call: TRBD2 (5 bases). The CDR3 runs 12 residues. V dropped 6 bases and J dropped 8 bases, with 10 bases sitting between them.

This clonotype was counted ten times or more. This chain links TRBV12-3 or TRBV12-4 with TRBJ1-1; D gene uncertain. With 5 bases removed from V and 11 bases from J, the gap between germline ends came to 12 bases. This CDR3 is 11 amino acids long. The CDR3 is CASSIGRSAFF. In DNA form, the CDR3 reads TGTGCCAGCAGTATTGGGAGGAGCGCTTTCTTT.

This sequence joins TRBV20-1 and TRBJ2-3; the match to TRBD2 covers 10 bases. The CDR3 is 16 residues long. Trimming removed 3 bases from V and 6 bases from J; junction bases left unmatched: 12. CDR1 DFQATT and CDR2 SNEGSKA come from the germline V gene (reference sequence). CDR3 sequence reads: CSARSISSGSLDTQYF. As DNA, the CDR3 is TGCAGTGCTAGGTCCATTTCTAGCGGGAGTTTGGATACGCAGTATTTT.

The CDR3 is CASSLTGQGAAFF. The CDR3 DNA is TGTGCCAGCAGCTTAACTGGACAGGGGGCGGCTTTCTTT. The chain joins TRBV7-3 to TRBJ1-1; 11 bases agree with TRBD1. The CDR3 is made up of 13 amino acids. Germline values: CDR1 SGHTA, CDR2 FQGTGA. J gave up 11 bases and V 0 bases, and 2 bases lay outside the gene matches.